The T cell receptor beta chain under discussion was sequenced for a study of blood T cell repertoires in COVID-19. Study overall: Material from acute and convalescent COVID-19 was sourced from the United States, Italy and Spain. The cDNA or gDNA used as material had been derived from T cells, B-cell-depleted T cells, or PBMCs.

This clone occurred once. Study processing details: Reference gene primer amplification yielded estimated nucleated cell counts. Sequencing was performed with immunoSEQ multiplex PCR; in TCRdb, only in-frame clones are kept and a portion is missing. Clonal size and the V and J genes are those of that table, whereas D and trimming came from the DNA. Of some 200,000 clones listed, about 93% were seen once; the top ten hold roughly 0.7%. From germline, CDR1 is WNHNN and CDR2 SYGVQD (reference sequence). The CDR3 spans 18 residues. The V gene lost 5 bases and the J gene lost 2 bases, with 22 bases spanning the gap. Enrolled during active infection, Seattle patients were then followed longitudinally.

The rearrangement joins TRBV10-1 to TRBJ1-5, with D perhaps TRBD1 (5 bases). The receptor comes from a man younger than 45 with COVID-19, enrolled during active disease. Sequenced input: peripheral blood. The CDR3 sequence is CASSPLGLLGYGNQPQHF. In DNA form, the CDR3 reads TGCGCCAGCAGTCCTCTGGGGCTTTTGGGTTACGGCAATCAGCCCCAGCATTTT.